What follows describes a single T cell receptor beta chain. No antigen is known for it. This specimen comes from a study of breast tumors, draining lymph nodes, adjacent tissues. Whole-study results and caveats: The data were judged consistent with most tumor T cells coming from lymph node and expanding in tumor. Tumors had less TCR diversity than lymph nodes, more than nontumor tissue. Tumor and nontumor repertoires were significantly more similar in luminal-like than in basal-like breast cancer.

Axillary draining lymph nodes of breast cancer patients supplied the node samples. V shed 1 base and J shed 1 base, with 10 bases lying between them. The CDR3 covers 15 residues. The germline CDR1 and CDR2 sequences are SGHTA and FQGTGA. TCRdb recomputed calls from the multiplex PCR reads with MiXCR, one row per CDR3 protein. The sample consists of about 130,000 distinct CDR3 sequences, just under 20% of them appearing once. The sequencing sample was made of axillary lymph node tissue. The TCR sequence derives from a female donor with breast cancer. Some clones in this sample may be carry-over from other donors' samples. The chain carries TRBV7-3 and TRBJ1-1; no reliable D call. The CDR3 sequence: CASSLIPGENTEAFF. The CDR3 nucleotides read TGTGCCAGCAGCTTAATTCCAGGAGAGAACACTGAAGCTTTCTTT.